This TCR beta chain emerged from a study of blood T cell repertoires in COVID-19. The assay was immunoSEQ multiplex PCR, and TCRdb's table has in-frame clones only and misses some. The sample holds 200,000 to 250,000 clones, more than 80% seen once. This clone occurred once. The germline V gene has CDR1 LNHDA and CDR2 SQIVND (reference sequence). The CDR3 is 14 residues long. Trimming cost V 8 bases and J 1 base; bases outside gene matches: 7. Sample: peripheral blood. The TCR originated in a woman at least 80 years old with acute or convalescent COVID-19. This chain uses TRBV19 with TRBJ1-1, with 7 bases matching TRBD1. In DNA, the CDR3 is TGTGCCAGTCGCGAGACAGGGCCGAACACTGAAGCTTTCTTT. Translation: CASRETGPNTEAFF. Together with reference TRBV19 and TRBJ1-1, the CDR3 gives the full variable domain: DGGITQSPKYLFRKEGQNVTLSCEQNLNHDAMYWYRQDPGQGLRLIYYSQIVNDFQKGDIAEGYSVSREKKESFPLTVTSAQKNPTAFYLCASRETGPNTEAFFGQGTRLTVV.